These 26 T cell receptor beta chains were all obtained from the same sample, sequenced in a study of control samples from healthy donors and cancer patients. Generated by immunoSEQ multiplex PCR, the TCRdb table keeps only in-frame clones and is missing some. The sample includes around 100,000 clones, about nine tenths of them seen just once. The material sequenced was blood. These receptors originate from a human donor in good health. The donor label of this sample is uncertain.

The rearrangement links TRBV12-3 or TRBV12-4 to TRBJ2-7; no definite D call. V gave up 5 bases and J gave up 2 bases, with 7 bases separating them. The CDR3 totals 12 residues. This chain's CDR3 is CASSRGAYEQYF. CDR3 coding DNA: TGTGCCAGCAGTAGAGGAGCCTACGAGCAGTACTTC.

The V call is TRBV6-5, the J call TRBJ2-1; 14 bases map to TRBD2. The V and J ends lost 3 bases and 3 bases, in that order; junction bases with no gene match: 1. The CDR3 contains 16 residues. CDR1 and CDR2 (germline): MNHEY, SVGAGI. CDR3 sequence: CASSYGTSGGYNEQFF. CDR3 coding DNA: TGTGCCAGCAGTTATGGGACTAGCGGGGGCTACAATGAGCAGTTCTTC.

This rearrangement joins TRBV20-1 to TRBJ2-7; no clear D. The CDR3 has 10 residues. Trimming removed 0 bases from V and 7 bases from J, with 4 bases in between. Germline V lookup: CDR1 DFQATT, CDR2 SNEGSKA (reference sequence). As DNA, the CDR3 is TGCAGTGCTAGAGACGGTGAGCAGTACTTC. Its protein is CSARDGEQYF.

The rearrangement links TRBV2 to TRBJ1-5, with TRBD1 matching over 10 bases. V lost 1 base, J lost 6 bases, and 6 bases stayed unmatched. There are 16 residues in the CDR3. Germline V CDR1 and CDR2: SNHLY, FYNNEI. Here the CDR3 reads CASSEGDRGFGQPQHF. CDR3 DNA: TGTGCCAGCAGTGAAGGGGACAGGGGATTTGGTCAGCCCCAGCATTTT. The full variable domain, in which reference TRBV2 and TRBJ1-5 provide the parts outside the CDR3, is EPEVTQTPSHQVTQMGQEVILRCVPISNHLYFYWYRQILGQKVEFLVSFYNNEISEKSEIFDDQFSVERPDGSNFTLKIRSTKLEDSAMYFCASSEGDRGFGQPQHFGDGTRLSIL.

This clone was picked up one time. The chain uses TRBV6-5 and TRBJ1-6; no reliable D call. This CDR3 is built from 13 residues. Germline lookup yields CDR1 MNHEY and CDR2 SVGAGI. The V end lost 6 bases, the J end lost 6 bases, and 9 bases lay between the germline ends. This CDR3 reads CASSVDVNSPLHF. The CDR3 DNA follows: TGTGCCAGCAGCGTGGATGTTAATTCACCCCTCCACTTT.

In nucleotides, the CDR3 is TGTGCCAGCAGCGGGGACGGAAACACTGAAGCTTTCTTT. Amino acid sequence: CASSGDGNTEAFF. The chain joins TRBV7-3 to TRBJ1-1; maybe TRBD1 (5 bases). Germline-derived CDR1 and CDR2 are SGHTA and FQGTGA. With 5 bases removed from V and 2 bases from J, the gap between germline ends came to 9 bases. This CDR3 region has 13 residues.

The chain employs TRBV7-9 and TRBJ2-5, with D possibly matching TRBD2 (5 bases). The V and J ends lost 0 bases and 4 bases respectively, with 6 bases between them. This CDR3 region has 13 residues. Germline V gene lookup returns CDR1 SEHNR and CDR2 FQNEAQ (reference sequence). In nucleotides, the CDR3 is TGTGCCAGCAGCTTAGCCGGAGGAGAGACCCAGTACTTC. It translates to CASSLAGGETQYF.

The CDR3 DNA follows: TGTGCCACCAGTGATGGGAGGTCAGGGGAAACTAACGCTTTCTTT. Amino acid sequence: CATSDGRSGETNAFF. This chain uses TRBV24-1 with TRBJ1-1; TRBD1 might be the D (6 bases). CDR3 length: 15 amino acids. Germline V gene sequence: CDR1 KGHDR, CDR2 SFDVKD. Trimming shortened V by 3 bases and J by 11 bases, and 21 bases separated the two germline ends.

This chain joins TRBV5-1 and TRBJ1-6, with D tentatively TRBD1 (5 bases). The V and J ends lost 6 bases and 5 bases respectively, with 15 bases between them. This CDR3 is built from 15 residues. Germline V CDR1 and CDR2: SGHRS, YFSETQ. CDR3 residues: CASTRDAPNNSPLHF. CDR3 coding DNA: TGCGCCAGCACCCGGGACGCTCCCAATAATTCACCCCTCCACTTT.

The CDR3 is CASGQDLNNEQFF. The DNA of the CDR3 is TGTGCCAGTGGACAGGATTTAAACAATGAGCAGTTCTTC. The gene calls are TRBV5-6 and TRBJ2-1, with TRBD1 matching over 7 bases. Germline V gives CDR1 SGHDT, CDR2 YYEEEE. The CDR3 has 13 residues. The V segment lost 8 bases and the J segment 5 bases; nucleotides outside the gene matches: 7.

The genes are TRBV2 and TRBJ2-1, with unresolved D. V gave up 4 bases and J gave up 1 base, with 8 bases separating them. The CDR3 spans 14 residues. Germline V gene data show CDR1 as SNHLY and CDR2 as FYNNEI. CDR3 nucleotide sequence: TGTGCCAGCAGTGCGACGGATTCCTACAATGAGCAGTTCTTC. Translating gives CASSATDSYNEQFF.

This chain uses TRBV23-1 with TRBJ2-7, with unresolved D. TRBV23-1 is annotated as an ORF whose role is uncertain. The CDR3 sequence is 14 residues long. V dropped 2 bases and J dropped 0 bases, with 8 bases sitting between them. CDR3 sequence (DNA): TGCGCCAGCAGTCAACTCACGAGCTCCTACGAGCAGTACGTC. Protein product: CASSQLTSSYEQYV.

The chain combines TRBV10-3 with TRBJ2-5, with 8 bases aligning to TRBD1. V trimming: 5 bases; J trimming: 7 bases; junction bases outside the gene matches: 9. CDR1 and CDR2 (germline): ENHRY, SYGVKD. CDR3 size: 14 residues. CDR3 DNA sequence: TGTGCCATCAGTACAGGGGGGACCCAGATGACCCAGTACTTC. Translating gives CAISTGGTQMTQYF.

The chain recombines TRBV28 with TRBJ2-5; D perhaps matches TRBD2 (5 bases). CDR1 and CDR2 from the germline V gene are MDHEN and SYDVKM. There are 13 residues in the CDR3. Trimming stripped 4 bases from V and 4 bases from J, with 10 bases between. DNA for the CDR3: TGTGCCAGCAGTTACGGGGTTCCAGAGACCCAGTACTTC. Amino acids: CASSYGVPETQYF.

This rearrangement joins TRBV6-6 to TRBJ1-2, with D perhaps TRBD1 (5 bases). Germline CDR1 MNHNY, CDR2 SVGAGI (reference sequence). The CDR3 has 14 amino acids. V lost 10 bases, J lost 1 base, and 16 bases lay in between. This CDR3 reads CATRGVSLNYGYTF. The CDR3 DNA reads TGTGCCACCCGAGGGGTCTCTCTTAACTATGGCTACACCTTC.

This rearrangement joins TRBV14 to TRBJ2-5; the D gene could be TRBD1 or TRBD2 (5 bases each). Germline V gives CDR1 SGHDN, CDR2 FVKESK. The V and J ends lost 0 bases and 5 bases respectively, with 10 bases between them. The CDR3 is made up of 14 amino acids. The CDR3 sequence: CASSQENRRETQYF. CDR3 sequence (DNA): TGTGCCAGCAGCCAAGAAAACAGGAGGGAGACCCAGTACTTC.

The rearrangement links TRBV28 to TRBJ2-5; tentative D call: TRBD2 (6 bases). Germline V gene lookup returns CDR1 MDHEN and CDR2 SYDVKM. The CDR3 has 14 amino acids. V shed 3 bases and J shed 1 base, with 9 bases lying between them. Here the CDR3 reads CASSFGGVQETQYF. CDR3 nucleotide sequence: TGTGCCAGCAGTTTTGGAGGGGTCCAAGAGACCCAGTACTTC.

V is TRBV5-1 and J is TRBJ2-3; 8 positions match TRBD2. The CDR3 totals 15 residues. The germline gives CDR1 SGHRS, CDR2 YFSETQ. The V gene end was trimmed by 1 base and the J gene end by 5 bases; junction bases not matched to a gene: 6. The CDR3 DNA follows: TGCGCCAGCAGCTTGCCCAGCGGGGGCCTAGATACGCAGTATTTT. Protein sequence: CASSLPSGGLDTQYF.

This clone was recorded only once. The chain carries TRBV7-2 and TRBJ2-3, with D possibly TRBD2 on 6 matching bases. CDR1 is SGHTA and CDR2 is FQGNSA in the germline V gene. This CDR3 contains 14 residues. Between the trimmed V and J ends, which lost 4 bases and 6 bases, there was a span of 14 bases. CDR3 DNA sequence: TGTGCCAGCAGCTACCGGGACTCCGGGGATACGCAGTATTTT. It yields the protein CASSYRDSGDTQYF.

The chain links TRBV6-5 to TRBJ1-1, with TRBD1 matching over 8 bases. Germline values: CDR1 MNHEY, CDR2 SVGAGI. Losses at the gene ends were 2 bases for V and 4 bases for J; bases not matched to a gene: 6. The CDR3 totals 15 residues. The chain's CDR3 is CASSYQGAGGTEAFF. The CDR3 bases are TGTGCCAGCAGTTACCAGGGGGCGGGTGGCACTGAAGCTTTCTTT.

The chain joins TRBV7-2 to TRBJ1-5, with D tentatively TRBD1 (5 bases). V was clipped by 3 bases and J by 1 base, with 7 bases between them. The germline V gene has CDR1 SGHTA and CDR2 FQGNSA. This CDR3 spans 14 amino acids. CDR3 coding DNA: TGTGCCAGCAGCTTCAGGGACAGCAATCAGCCCCAGCATTTT. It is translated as CASSFRDSNQPQHF.

The CDR3 coding sequence is TGCGCCAGCAATAATGACATTAGGAGCGAGCAGTACGTC. This gives the protein CASNNDIRSEQYV. This chain joins TRBV10-2 and TRBJ2-7; D remains ambiguous. V lost 7 bases and J lost 6, with 16 bases in between. Germline V gene lookup returns CDR1 WSHSY and CDR2 SAAADI. CDR3 length: 13 residues.

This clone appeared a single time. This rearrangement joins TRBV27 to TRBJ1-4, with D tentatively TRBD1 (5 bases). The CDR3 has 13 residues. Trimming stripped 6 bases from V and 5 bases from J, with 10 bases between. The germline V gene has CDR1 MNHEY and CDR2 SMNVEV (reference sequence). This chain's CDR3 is CASSNRQNEKLFF. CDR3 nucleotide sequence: TGTGCCAGCAGCAACAGGCAGAATGAAAAACTGTTTTTT.

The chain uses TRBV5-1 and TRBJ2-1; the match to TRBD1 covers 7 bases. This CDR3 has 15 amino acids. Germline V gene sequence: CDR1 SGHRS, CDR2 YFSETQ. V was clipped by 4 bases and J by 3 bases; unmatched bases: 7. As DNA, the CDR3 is TGCGCCAGCAGCCCCGGGACAGCCATCTACAATGAGCAGTTCTTC. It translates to CASSPGTAIYNEQFF.

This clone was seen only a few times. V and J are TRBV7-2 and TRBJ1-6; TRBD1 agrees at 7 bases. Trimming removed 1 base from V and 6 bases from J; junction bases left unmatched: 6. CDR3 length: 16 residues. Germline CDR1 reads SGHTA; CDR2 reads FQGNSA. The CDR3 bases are TGTGCCAGCAGCTTAGGGAGGGGGCTCGGTAATTCACCCCTCCACTTT. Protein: CASSLGRGLGNSPLHF.

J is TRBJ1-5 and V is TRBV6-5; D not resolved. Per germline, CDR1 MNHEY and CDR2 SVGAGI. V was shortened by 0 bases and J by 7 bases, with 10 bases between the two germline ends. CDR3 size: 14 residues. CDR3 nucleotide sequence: TGTGCCAGCAGTTACTCCGGGGTTGAGCAGCCCCAGCATTTT. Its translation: CASSYSGVEQPQHF.